This T cell receptor beta chain was sequenced in a study of blood T cell repertoires in COVID-19. In the authors' workflow: Amplifying reference gene primers gave estimates of nucleated cell counts. Sequenced by immunoSEQ multiplex PCR; TCRdb stores in-frame clones only, minus some. V and J calls and clone size come straight from that table; D and trimming were deduced from the DNA. The repertoire includes approximately 88,000 clones, nearly 80% of them detected once, and less than 7% sits in the top ten. Sequencing was done on a sample of peripheral blood. The sequence derives from a man in his sixties or seventies with COVID-19, enrolled during active disease.

CDR3 bases: TGTGCCAGCAGTTCCCCTAGCGGGAGCGGCACAGATACGCAGTATTTT. Translated: CASSSPSGSGTDTQYF. This chain connects TRBV27 to TRBJ2-3; 10 bases map to TRBD2. The germline gives CDR1 MNHEY, CDR2 SMNVEV (reference sequence). The CDR3 is made up of 16 amino acids. V lost 4 bases and J lost 1; bases outside the gene matches: 5.